Shown below are 31 T cell receptor beta chains from a single sample sequenced in a study of blood T cell repertoires in COVID-19. Repertoires were generated with immunoSEQ multiplex PCR, while TCRdb's copy carries only in-frame clones and drops some. The sample lists a few hundred thousand clones; 80% to 90% were seen once. The sequenced material came from peripheral blood. These receptor sequences come from a woman aged 65 to 85 with COVID-19, enrolled during active disease.

This chain uses TRBV3-1 (or the pseudogene TRBV3-2) with TRBJ1-3, with a tentative D call TRBD1 (5 bases). Deletions cut 3 bases from V and 2 bases from J, with 11 bases between. The germline gives CDR1 LGHDT, CDR2 YNNKEL (reference sequence). The CDR3 runs 15 residues. The CDR3 sequence is CASSHRAGTGNTIYF. CDR3 DNA sequence: TGTGCCAGCAGCCATCGGGCAGGGACTGGAAACACCATATATTTT.

This clone was seen only a few times. The genes are TRBV18 and TRBJ2-7; 8 bases are a match to TRBD1. Germline V CDR1 and CDR2: KGHSH, LQKENI. This CDR3 is built from 15 residues. With 0 bases clipped from V and 6 bases from J, the junction kept 7 bases outside the gene matches. The CDR3 region has the DNA TGTGCCAGCTCACCACCGTACTCCAGGGGGCTCGAGCAGTACTTC. Amino acids: CASSPPYSRGLEQYF.

The CDR3 DNA follows: TGTGCCAGCAGCTTACAGGGGACCAATCAGCCCCAGCATTTT. This translates into CASSLQGTNQPQHF. The J gene is TRBJ1-5, the V gene TRBV11-2, with D possibly matching TRBD1 (6 bases). CDR1 is SGHAT and CDR2 is FQNNGV in the germline V gene. V lost 2 bases and J lost 3, with 8 bases in between. The CDR3 is 14 residues long.

J is TRBJ1-2 and V is TRBV5-6; perhaps TRBD1 as D (6 bases). The CDR3 is 14 amino acids. Trimming pared 3 bases from V and 3 bases from J, leaving 12 bases between. CDR1 is SGHDT and CDR2 is YYEEEE in the germline V gene. CDR3 loop: CASSSWTVYYGYTF. CDR3 bases: TGTGCCAGCAGCTCATGGACAGTCTACTATGGCTACACCTTC.

The chain combines TRBV10-3 with TRBJ1-2; tentatively, D is TRBD1 (6 bases). Germline CDR1 and CDR2: ENHRY and SYGVKD. V gave up 2 bases and J gave up 2 bases, with 9 bases separating them. This CDR3 contains 14 residues. CDR3 residues: CAISESRGNYGYTF. CDR3 DNA sequence: TGTGCCATCAGTGAGAGCAGGGGCAACTATGGCTACACCTTC.

This clone has just a few counts. The chain recombines TRBV5-1 with TRBJ1-4; unclear D gene. CDR1 and CDR2 (germline): SGHRS, YFSETQ. The germline V and J ends were trimmed by 4 bases and 4 bases, with 11 bases remaining between them. The CDR3 sequence is 14 residues long. In nucleotides, the CDR3 is TGCGCCAGCAGCCGTTCCGGTGGTAATGAAAAACTGTTTTTT. As protein: CASSRSGGNEKLFF.

The chain couples TRBV20-1 to TRBJ2-3, with D perhaps matching TRBD1 (6 bases). The CDR3 extends over 13 amino acids. CDR1 and CDR2 (germline): DFQATT, SNEGSKA (reference sequence). With 3 bases removed from V and 1 base from J, the gap between germline ends came to 8 bases. The CDR3 nucleotides are TGCAGTGCTAGTCGGACAGGCACAGATACGCAGTATTTT. It encodes CSASRTGTDTQYF.

This clone showed up just once. The chain combines TRBV4-1 with TRBJ2-7, with a weak D call TRBD1 (6 bases). Trimming cost V 1 base and J 2 bases, with 15 bases left between them. The germline CDR1 and CDR2 sequences are MGHRA and YSYEKL. There are 16 residues in the CDR3. The CDR3 protein is CASSQVLQGKPYEQYF. The CDR3 bases are TGCGCCAGCAGCCAAGTCTTACAGGGTAAGCCCTACGAGCAGTACTTC.

This clone was seen only a few times. The V call is TRBV5-1, the J call TRBJ2-3, with TRBD1 matching over 9 bases. This CDR3 has 15 amino acids. The V gene's germline CDR1 is SGHRS and CDR2 YFSETQ. Trimming took 5 bases from V and 2 from J; bases not matched to a gene: 6. CDR3 loop: CASRRDRGFTDTQYF. CDR3 DNA sequence: TGCGCCAGCAGGAGAGACAGGGGGTTCACAGATACGCAGTATTTT.

With regard to this clone: A read error may produce the germline difference seen at one junction end. The chain uses TRBV7-7 and TRBJ2-1, with 7 bases lining up with TRBD2. Germline V gene data show CDR1 as SSHAT and CDR2 as FNYEAQ (reference sequence). The CDR3 has 15 residues. The CDR3 is CASSLTPGGGNEQFF. The DNA for the CDR3 is TGTGCTAGCAGCTTAACGCCGGGAGGAGGGAATGAGCAGTTCTTC.

V gene TRBV12-3 or TRBV12-4 combines with J gene TRBJ2-5; 7 nucleotides align to TRBD2. The CDR3 consists of 12 residues. The V segment lost 8 bases and the J segment 4 bases; nucleotides outside the gene matches: 4. CDR3 in DNA: TGTGCCAGCCTCCGGGGGGTAGAGACCCAGTACTTC. Its translation is CASLRGVETQYF.

V usage is TRBV5-4 and J usage is TRBJ2-2; 14 nucleotides line up with TRBD2. Germline V CDR1 and CDR2: SGHNT, YYREEE (reference sequence). With 4 bases clipped from V and 3 bases from J, the junction kept 2 bases outside the gene matches. CDR3 size: 16 residues. The CDR3 bases are TGTGCCAGCAGCCCGGGACTAGCGGGAGACACCGGGGAGCTGTTTTTT. It specifies CASSPGLAGDTGELFF.

This clone was seen once. The chain combines TRBV6-2 or TRBV6-3 with TRBJ2-7; D is perhaps TRBD2 (6 bases). This CDR3 contains 15 residues. Trimming cost V 4 bases and J 3 bases, with 16 bases left between them. Germline CDR1 and CDR2: MNHEY and SVGEGT. The CDR3 region is CASSSPDSGYYEQYF. CDR3 coding DNA: TGTGCCAGCAGTTCTCCGGATAGCGGTTACTACGAGCAGTACTTC.

For this clone: The same CDR3 is also encoded by other DNA sequences in this sample. The V call is TRBV18, the J call TRBJ1-1; 8 bases line up with TRBD1. V was pared by 6 bases and J by 2 bases, with 5 bases of the junction left unmatched. The germline gives CDR1 KGHSH, CDR2 LQKENI. The CDR3 has 14 residues. CDR3 sequence: CASSRQGLNTEAFF. Here the CDR3 DNA reads TGTGCCAGCTCGCGACAGGGGTTAAACACTGAAGCTTTCTTT.

V is TRBV7-9 and J is TRBJ1-3; possible D gene TRBD1, 5 bases. The germline CDR1 and CDR2 sequences are SEHNR and FQNEAQ (reference sequence). The length of the CDR3 is 17 residues. Trimming left V 6 bases short and J 4 bases short, with 22 bases between. The CDR3 protein is CASSLDQPGGVGNTIYF. In DNA form, the CDR3 reads TGTGCCAGCAGTTTGGACCAGCCGGGGGGGGTCGGAAACACCATATATTTT.

The J gene is TRBJ1-5, the V gene TRBV28; the D is unclear. Trimming removed 6 bases from V and 5 bases from J, with 8 bases in between. Germline CDR1 reads MDHEN; CDR2 reads SYDVKM. This CDR3 is 12 amino acids long. CDR3 protein: CASSPGDQPQHF. The CDR3 DNA sequence: TGTGCCAGCAGCCCAGGTGATCAGCCCCAGCATTTT. The full variable domain, completed using reference TRBV28 and TRBJ1-5, is DVKVTQSSRYLVKRTGEKVFLECVQDMDHENMFWYRQDPGLGLRLIYFSYDVKMKEKGDIPEGYSVSREKKERFSLILESASTNQTSMYLCASSPGDQPQHFGDGTRLSIL.

The chain uses TRBV13 and TRBJ1-2; D gene unclear. Trimming left V 5 bases short and J 7 bases short, with 14 bases between. Per germline, CDR1 PRHDT and CDR2 FYEKMQ (reference sequence). The CDR3 runs 13 residues. In DNA, the CDR3 is TGTGCCAGCAGCATTACCGACGAGGGTGGCTACACCTTC. Encoded protein: CASSITDEGGYTF.

The genes are TRBV15 and TRBJ1-5, with 12 bases that match TRBD1. J was trimmed by 1 base and V by 4 bases; bases with no gene match: 5. This CDR3 is built from 17 residues. Germline values: CDR1 LNHNV, CDR2 YYDKDF (reference sequence). The CDR3, as DNA: TGTGCCACCAGCACGGGACAGGGGGCGGAAAGCAATCAGCCCCAGCATTTT. Translating gives CATSTGQGAESNQPQHF.

The chain carries TRBV11-2 and TRBJ2-1, with 12 positions matching TRBD2. V was clipped by 6 bases and J by 6 bases; unmatched bases: 9. Germline CDR1 SGHAT, CDR2 FQNNGV. The CDR3 is 16 amino acids. Here the CDR3 reads CASRPLAGGPLNEQFF. The CDR3 nucleotides are TGTGCCAGCAGACCTCTAGCGGGAGGGCCGCTCAATGAGCAGTTCTTC.

The rearrangement uses TRBV19 and TRBJ1-2, with TRBD1 identical over 9 bases. Germline V gives CDR1 LNHDA, CDR2 SQIVND (reference sequence). The CDR3 loop spans 15 amino acids. The trim removed 5 bases at V and 4 bases at J, leaving 8 bases unmatched. The CDR3, as DNA: TGTGCCAGTAGTCCGAGCGGACAGGGGACCTATGGCTACACCTTC. Amino acids: CASSPSGQGTYGYTF.

The gene calls are TRBV28 and TRBJ2-3; 11 nucleotides line up with TRBD2. J was trimmed by 5 bases and V by 4 bases; bases with no gene match: 11. The CDR3 spans 17 residues. Germline V gene lookup returns CDR1 MDHEN and CDR2 SYDVKM. CDR3 nucleotides: TGTGCCAGCAGTTCTCTTAGCGGGAGGGAGGAAGGAGATACGCAGTATTTT. This sequence encodes CASSSLSGREEGDTQYF.

This chain links TRBV7-9 with TRBJ1-2, with unresolved D. The CDR3 is 10 amino acids. Germline lookup yields CDR1 SEHNR and CDR2 FQNEAQ (reference sequence). CDR3 residues: CASAGYGYTF. The CDR3 region has the DNA TGTGCTTCGGCGGGGTATGGCTACACCTTC.

This rearrangement joins TRBV5-6 to TRBJ2-7; D gene unclear. This CDR3 has 11 amino acids. V was clipped by 3 bases and J by 7 bases, with 8 bases between them. Per germline, CDR1 SGHDT and CDR2 YYEEEE. Written as DNA, the CDR3 is TGTGCCAGCAGCTCGACCGGGGAGCAGTACTTC. It encodes CASSSTGEQYF.

CDR3 loop: CASSLGAANQPQHF. The CDR3 DNA reads as TGTGCCAGCAGTTTAGGGGCAGCTAATCAGCCCCAGCATTTT. This chain uses TRBV27 with TRBJ1-5, with D possibly matching TRBD1 (5 bases). Per germline, CDR1 MNHEY and CDR2 SMNVEV (reference sequence). The CDR3 spans 14 residues. The V gene lost 2 bases and the J gene lost 4 bases, with 9 bases spanning the gap.

This sequence joins TRBV19 and TRBJ2-1; 8 nucleotides agree with TRBD2. The CDR3 length is 15 residues. Germline CDR1 is LNHDA and CDR2 is SQIVND (reference sequence). Germline trimming cut 3 bases from V and 6 bases from J; bases unmatched to any gene: 7. As DNA, the CDR3 is TGTGCCAGTAGTATCAAAGCGGGAGCGGCCAATGAGCAGTTCTTC. This gives the protein CASSIKAGAANEQFF.

The chain has TRBV7-3 and TRBJ2-5; D is perhaps TRBD2 (6 bases). Germline V lookup: CDR1 SGHTA, CDR2 FQGTGA. CDR3 length equals 16 residues. Trimming took 1 base from V and 4 from J, leaving 16 bases between them. CDR3 nucleotides: TGTGCCAGCAGCTTAAGGCCGGGGAGGAGTGGAGAGACCCAGTACTTC. Protein sequence: CASSLRPGRSGETQYF.

The V and J genes are TRBV5-1 and TRBJ1-2, with D perhaps TRBD1 (6 bases). Germline assignment: CDR1 SGHRS and CDR2 YFSETQ. Trimming left V 2 bases short and J 5 bases short, with 7 bases between. The CDR3 length is 12 residues. The CDR3 DNA is TGCGCCAGCAGCTTCGGACAGTATGGCTACACCTTC. Translated: CASSFGQYGYTF.

The chain recombines TRBV5-3 with TRBJ1-6, with TRBD1 matching 11 bases. TRBV5-3 is sorted into the ORF group, with uncertain function. CDR3 length: 15 residues. With 3 bases clipped from V and 9 bases from J, the junction kept 5 bases outside the gene matches. The CDR3 DNA is TGTGCCAGAAGCTCAGGTGGGACAGGGGGTTCACCCCTCCACTTT. Its protein product is CARSSGGTGGSPLHF.

V usage is TRBV27 and J usage is TRBJ1-1; 7 bases align to TRBD1. The CDR3 runs 15 residues. Trimming removed 6 bases from V and 6 bases from J; junction bases left unmatched: 13. The germline V gene encodes CDR1 MNHEY and CDR2 SMNVEV (reference sequence). The CDR3 coding sequence is TGTGCCAGCAGGGAAAACAGGGGTGTTAGCGCTGAAGCTTTCTTT. Encoded protein: CASRENRGVSAEAFF.

V is TRBV4-1 and J is TRBJ2-1; TRBD1 agrees at 7 bases. The CDR3 loop spans 18 amino acids. Per germline, CDR1 MGHRA and CDR2 YSYEKL. The V segment lost 1 base and the J segment 2 bases; nucleotides outside the gene matches: 11. As DNA, the CDR3 is TGCGCCAGCAGCCAAGCCCCAGGGGGACAACCCCCCTACAATGAGCAGTTCTTC. Protein: CASSQAPGGQPPYNEQFF.

CDR3 sequence: CASSELAGVTDTQYF. The CDR3 DNA sequence: TGTGCCAGCAGTGAGTTAGCGGGGGTCACAGATACGCAGTATTTT. The chain is built from TRBV2 and TRBJ2-3; 9 bases fit TRBD2. The CDR3 totals 15 residues. Looked up from germline, CDR1 is SNHLY and CDR2 is FYNNEI. V trimming: 3 bases; J trimming: 2 bases; junction bases outside the gene matches: 3.